This TCR beta chain emerged from a study of blood T cell repertoires in COVID-19. CDR3 length equals 13 residues. V lost 2 bases, J lost 4 bases, and 8 bases lay in between. CDR1 is KGHSH, CDR2 LQKENI, per germline. Data came from immunoSEQ multiplex PCR; TCRdb stores just in-frame clones and leaves some out. Of roughly 400,000 clones in the sample, just under 90% were seen once. The V and J genes are TRBV18 and TRBJ2-5; D is ambiguous. The sample was PBMCs or T cells enriched from blood (not recorded which). This TCR was recovered from a woman in her twenties or thirties who had recovered from COVID-19. CDR3 residues: CASSPAYGETQYF. CDR3 nucleotides: TGTGCCAGCTCACCAGCTTACGGAGAGACCCAGTACTTC.